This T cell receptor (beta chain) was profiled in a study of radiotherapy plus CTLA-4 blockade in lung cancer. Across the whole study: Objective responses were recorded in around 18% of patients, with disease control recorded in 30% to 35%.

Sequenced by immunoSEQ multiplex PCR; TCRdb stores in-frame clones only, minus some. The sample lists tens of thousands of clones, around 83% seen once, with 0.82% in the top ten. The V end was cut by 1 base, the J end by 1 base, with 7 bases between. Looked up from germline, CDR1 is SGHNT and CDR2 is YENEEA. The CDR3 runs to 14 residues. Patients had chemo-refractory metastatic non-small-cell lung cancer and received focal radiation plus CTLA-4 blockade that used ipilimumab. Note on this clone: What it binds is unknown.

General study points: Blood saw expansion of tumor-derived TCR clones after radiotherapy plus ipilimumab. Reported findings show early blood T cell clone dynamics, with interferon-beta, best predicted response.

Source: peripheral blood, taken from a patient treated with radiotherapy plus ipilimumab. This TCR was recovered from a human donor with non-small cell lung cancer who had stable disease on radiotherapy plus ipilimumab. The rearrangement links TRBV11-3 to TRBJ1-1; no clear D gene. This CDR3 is CASSLGPSNTEAFF. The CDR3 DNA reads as TGTGCCAGCAGCTTAGGGCCCTCGAACACTGAAGCTTTCTTT.